These 31 T cell receptor beta chains were all obtained from the same sample, sequenced in a study of spatial heterogeneity in lung cancer. TCRdb reprocessed the 5' RACE reads via MiXCR and lists one record per CDR3 protein. The table records 25,000 to 30,000 distinct CDR3 sequences, 5% to 6.5% of them present only once. Documented time point: blood at routine non-recurrence follow-up after resection. Unsorted tumor, nontumor lung tissue or cryopreserved PBMC supplied the whole RNA. Source: PBMCs, taken at follow-up. These receptors all stem from a male donor with early-stage non-small cell lung cancer.

This clonotype was seen a handful of times. The chain links TRBV11-2 to TRBJ2-2, with D perhaps given as TRBD1 or TRBD2 (6 bases each). V lost 1 base, J lost 7 bases, and 13 bases lay in between. Germline V lookup: CDR1 SGHAT, CDR2 FQNNGV. The CDR3 runs to 15 residues. CDR3 sequence reads: CASSLGGGPNGELFF. CDR3 bases: TGTGCCAGCAGCTTAGGTGGGGGGCCTAACGGGGAGCTGTTTTTT.

This clonotype has more than one count but fewer than ten. The chain has TRBV7-2 and TRBJ2-5; 8 nucleotides line up with TRBD2. V was pared by 0 bases and J by 3 bases, with 6 bases of the junction left unmatched. The CDR3 contains 16 residues. Germline values: CDR1 SGHTA, CDR2 FQGNSA. CDR3: CASSLALRTSKETQYF. The CDR3 DNA reads as TGTGCCAGCAGCTTAGCGCTTAGGACTAGCAAAGAGACCCAGTACTTC.

This clonotype came up once. This chain links TRBV6-2 or TRBV6-3 with TRBJ1-6, with D perhaps TRBD1 (5 bases). V gave up 4 bases and J gave up 8 bases, with 21 bases separating them. Germline V gene lookup returns CDR1 MNHEY and CDR2 SVGEGT. The CDR3 has 17 amino acids. The CDR3 sequence is CASSFWGLFRTDSPLHF. CDR3 DNA sequence: TGTGCCAGCAGTTTTTGGGGACTATTCCGAACCGATTCACCCCTCCACTTT.

The CDR3, as DNA: TGCGCCAGCACCCGACAGGGGGCTTCGGCTGGCTACACCTTC. Residues: CASTRQGASAGYTF. The chain employs TRBV5-1 and TRBJ1-2; 10 bases are a match to TRBD1. The CDR3 extends over 14 amino acids. Looked up from germline, CDR1 is SGHRS and CDR2 is YFSETQ. V lost 6 bases, J lost 7 bases, and 9 bases stayed unmatched.

Worth noting for this clonotype: A single base separates this from a much larger clone, so it may be a read error. V and J are TRBV5-1 and TRBJ2-5; D is uncertain. The germline CDR1 and CDR2 sequences are SGHRS and YFSETQ. V lost 2 bases and J lost 4, with 3 bases in between. This CDR3 is 11 amino acids long. The CDR3 loop reads CASSFGETQYF. CDR3 bases: TGCGCCAGCAGCTTCGGAGAGACCCAGTACTTC.

The chain links TRBV20-1 to TRBJ2-2; the D is unclear. Trimming removed 4 bases at V and 1 base at J, with 4 bases between. CDR1 and CDR2 (germline): DFQATT, SNEGSKA (reference sequence). The CDR3 is 12 amino acids. The DNA of the CDR3 is TGCAGTGCTACAGGGAACACCGGGGAGCTGTTTTTT. This gives the protein CSATGNTGELFF.

This clonotype was picked up a small number of times. The genes are TRBV7-9 and TRBJ1-1; TRBD1 aligns across 7 bases. CDR3 length: 13 residues. J was trimmed by 7 bases and V by 0 bases; bases with no gene match: 2. The germline V gene encodes CDR1 SEHNR and CDR2 FQNEAQ (reference sequence). This CDR3 is CASSLAGGGEAFF. CDR3 coding DNA: TGTGCCAGCAGCTTAGCAGGGGGCGGTGAAGCTTTCTTT.

This clonotype was observed a few times. Compared with germline, one end of the junction differs, possibly owing to a read error. CDR3 region: CASSLNPGQTVLF. The CDR3 DNA reads TGTGCCAGCAGCCTGAACCCGGGACAAACCGTCCTTTTC. The chain couples TRBV7-6 to TRBJ1-2; D possibly corresponds to TRBD1 (6 bases). CDR3 length: 13 amino acids. Germline V lookup: CDR1 SGHVS, CDR2 FNYEAQ.

The table lists this clonotype with many counts. The V and J genes are TRBV21-1 and TRBJ2-3; TRBD1 reflects the table's D call only, with no check against the DNA. TRBV21-1 is a pseudogene. The CDR3 is 15 amino acids. The CDR3 sequence: CASSKVGTDTDTQYF. The CDR3, as DNA: TGTGCCAGCAGCAAAGTAGGGACGGACACAGATACGCAGTATTTT.

This clonotype was recorded many times. The V call is TRBV19, the J call TRBJ2-1, with TRBD2 as a possible D gene (5 bases). V lost 7 bases and J lost 5, with 12 bases in between. Per germline, CDR1 LNHDA and CDR2 SQIVND (reference sequence). CDR3 length equals 13 residues. The DNA for the CDR3 is TGTGCCAGTAAACTAGTTCTCAACAATGAGCAGTTCTTC. Its translation is CASKLVLNNEQFF.

This clonotype was counted many times. This chain joins TRBV6-2 or TRBV6-3 and TRBJ2-5; 13 bases agree with TRBD2. Germline V gene data show CDR1 as MNHEY and CDR2 as SVGEGT. V lost 5 bases to trimming and J lost 6 bases; unmatched junction nucleotides: 6. The CDR3 sequence is 15 residues long. The CDR3 nucleotides read TGTGCCAGCAGTGAACAACTAGCGGGGGGGCAGACCCAGTACTTC. Translation gives CASSEQLAGGQTQYF.

Ten or more counts support this clonotype. The chain carries TRBV5-1 and TRBJ1-1, with TRBD1 matching over 9 bases. Trimming at V came to 4 bases and at J to 4 bases, leaving 5 bases not matched to a gene. Germline CDR1 SGHRS, CDR2 YFSETQ. The CDR3 consists of 14 residues. Written as DNA, the CDR3 is TGCGCCAGCAGCCGGGACAGGGTGGCCACTGAAGCTTTCTTT. It encodes CASSRDRVATEAFF.

This clonotype showed up just a few times. The chain is built from TRBV7-8 and TRBJ1-2; a possible D gene is TRBD1 (6 bases). This CDR3 is built from 18 residues. V lost 1 base to trimming and J lost 0 bases, with 18 bases between them. Germline CDR1 SGHVS, CDR2 FQNEAQ. The CDR3 DNA is TGTGCCAGCAGCTTAGATAGTGGGGGCCCCGGAGCTAACTATGGCTACACCTTC. Its protein product is CASSLDSGGPGANYGYTF.

This clonotype was observed at least ten times. V and J are TRBV2 and TRBJ2-3, with D unclear. Germline values: CDR1 SNHLY, CDR2 FYNNEI. CDR3 length: 12 residues. V dropped 8 bases and J dropped 12 bases, with 18 bases sitting between them. The CDR3 DNA reads TGTGCCAGCGGGCCCCGACCCGTTACACAGTATTTT. This translates into CASGPRPVTQYF.

This clonotype has at least ten counts. The V gene is TRBV19, the J gene TRBJ2-1; 10 bases are shared with TRBD2. This CDR3 comprises 16 residues. With 5 bases clipped from V and 5 bases from J, the junction kept 9 bases outside the gene matches. Germline loops: CDR1 LNHDA, CDR2 SQIVND (reference sequence). As DNA, the CDR3 is TGTGCCAGTAGTTCATCTAGCGGGGGCCTACACAATGAGCAGTTCTTC. Amino acids: CASSSSSGGLHNEQFF.

The chain combines TRBV19 with TRBJ1-5; D not certain. The germline V gene has CDR1 LNHDA and CDR2 SQIVND (reference sequence). This CDR3 is 12 amino acids long. With 0 bases removed from V and 8 bases from J, the gap between germline ends came to 5 bases. CDR3 amino acids: CASSIDVEPQHF. The CDR3 nucleotides are TGTGCCAGTAGTATAGATGTAGAGCCCCAGCATTTT.

The rearrangement joins TRBV28 to TRBJ2-3, with D perhaps matching TRBD1 or TRBD2 (5 bases each). The CDR3 extends over 12 amino acids. The V gene lost 5 bases and the J gene lost 5 bases, with 8 bases spanning the gap. Looked up from germline, CDR1 is MDHEN and CDR2 is SYDVKM. This chain's CDR3 is CASSGGRDTQYF. The CDR3 DNA is TGTGCCAGCAGTGGGGGTAGAGATACGCAGTATTTT.

This clonotype was seen repeatedly, ten times or more. The gene calls are TRBV7-9 and TRBJ2-7; 7 nucleotides match TRBD1. Germline trimming cut 5 bases from V and 3 bases from J; bases unmatched to any gene: 16. The V gene's germline CDR1 is SEHNR and CDR2 FQNEAQ (reference sequence). The length of the CDR3 is 17 residues. The DNA for the CDR3 is TGTGCCAGCAGCCCGAATCTTTTCCAGGGGGTATTCTACGAGCAGTACGTC. Its protein is CASSPNLFQGVFYEQYV.

This clonotype was detected many times. This chain links TRBV3-1 with TRBJ2-2, with TRBD2 matching 9 bases. CDR1 and CDR2 (germline): LGHDT, YNNKEL (reference sequence). The CDR3 is 19 amino acids. Losses at the gene ends were 5 bases for V and 4 bases for J; bases not matched to a gene: 17. CDR3 sequence (DNA): TGTGCCAGCAGCACTACCACGACCAGGACTAGCGCGACCACCGGGGAGCTGTTTTTT. This encodes CASSTTTTRTSATTGELFF.

In its sample, this clonotype was seen many times. The chain uses TRBV5-6 and TRBJ1-1; D ambiguous. The CDR3 is 15 residues long. V dropped 1 base and J dropped 3 bases, with 13 bases sitting between them. The germline gives CDR1 SGHDT, CDR2 YYEEEE. CDR3 residues: CASSLWFGFYTEAFF. For the CDR3, the DNA is TGTGCCAGCAGCTTGTGGTTCGGGTTCTACACTGAAGCTTTCTTT.

This chain links TRBV2 with TRBJ1-5, with D perhaps matching TRBD1 (5 bases). The germline V gene has CDR1 SNHLY and CDR2 FYNNEI. Trimming stripped 5 bases from V and 4 bases from J, with 15 bases between. This CDR3 has 15 amino acids. This CDR3 reads CASSPAGKSNQPQHF. CDR3 in DNA: TGTGCCAGCAGTCCAGCAGGGAAGTCAAATCAGCCCCAGCATTTT.

This clonotype was recorded many times. The chain combines TRBV6-2 or TRBV6-3 with TRBJ2-7; 12 nucleotides agree with TRBD2. CDR1 and CDR2 (germline): MNHEY, SVGEGT. The CDR3 has 17 amino acids. With V trimmed by 5 bases and J by 3 bases, 11 bases remained unmatched. The CDR3 DNA sequence: TGTGCCAGCAGTCCACTTTCTGGACTAGCGGGAAACTACGAGCAGTACGTC. It translates to CASSPLSGLAGNYEQYV.

This clonotype has at least ten counts. The CDR3 here is CASSTGTARFEAFF. The CDR3 DNA reads TGTGCCAGCAGCACCGGGACAGCCAGATTTGAAGCTTTCTTT. V is TRBV7-9 and J is TRBJ1-1; 7 nucleotides agree with TRBD1. The J segment lost 7 bases and the V segment lost 5 bases, leaving 10 bases of the junction unmatched. There are 14 residues in the CDR3. Germline-derived CDR1 and CDR2 are SEHNR and FQNEAQ (reference sequence).

There are many counts of this clonotype. The chain links TRBV14 to TRBJ2-5, with 8 bases matching TRBD1. After removal of 1 base from V and 1 base from J, the junction contained 2 bases not matched to a gene. The CDR3 is made up of 15 amino acids. The V gene's germline CDR1 is SGHDN and CDR2 FVKESK. This chain's CDR3 is CASSQATGAQETQYF. CDR3 bases: TGTGCCAGCAGCCAAGCGACAGGGGCCCAAGAGACCCAGTACTTC.

Of note for this clonotype: With a much larger clone just one base away, this may be a read error. This chain links TRBV10-3 with TRBJ2-5; 10 bases line up with TRBD2. This CDR3 region has 18 residues. V was clipped by 4 bases and J by 3 bases; unmatched bases: 14. Germline V gene lookup returns CDR1 ENHRY and CDR2 SYGVKD. The CDR3 loop is CAISALAGTSVDKETQYF. CDR3 coding DNA: TGTGCCATCAGTGCCCTCGCCGGGACTAGCGTGGACAAAGAGACCCAGTACTTC.

The rearrangement links TRBV5-5 to TRBJ2-7; 8 nucleotides align to TRBD1. The germline gives CDR1 SGHKS, CDR2 YYEKEE (reference sequence). The CDR3 length is 17 residues. The CDR3 protein is CASSPTGSLRGRNLVLV. CDR3 DNA: TGTGCCAGCAGCCCTACGGGATCCCTCAGGGGGCGAAACTTGGTACTCGTC.

The chain combines TRBV5-5 with TRBJ1-2; D may be TRBD1 (5 bases). Germline V gives CDR1 SGHKS, CDR2 YYEKEE (reference sequence). The CDR3 sequence is 16 residues long. The ends were cut back, 0 bases at V and 0 bases at J, with 12 bases in the middle. The CDR3 reads CASSLATGRANYGYTF. The CDR3 DNA follows: TGTGCCAGCAGCTTGGCCACAGGACGAGCTAACTATGGCTACACCTTC.

This clonotype came up a few times. The chain has TRBV7-2 and TRBJ2-7, with 9 bases fitting TRBD2. Germline CDR1 reads SGHTA; CDR2 reads FQGNSA. V dropped 3 bases and J dropped 2; count of bases not matched to a gene: 11. This CDR3 has 17 amino acids. This chain's CDR3 is CASSLGPQGGGAYEQYF. The CDR3 DNA reads as TGTGCCAGCAGCTTGGGCCCCCAGGGCGGGGGGGCCTACGAGCAGTACTTC. Combining the CDR3 with reference TRBV7-2 and TRBJ2-7 gives the whole variable domain GAGVSQSPSNKVTEKGKDVELRCDPISGHTALYWYRQSLGQGLEFLIYFQGNSAPDKSGLPSDRFSAERTGGSVSTLTIQRTQQEDSAVYLCASSLGPQGGGAYEQYFGPGTRLTVT.

This clonotype was detected ten times or more. The chain has TRBV6-5 and TRBJ1-1; weak D call: TRBD1 (5 bases). Trimming shortened V by 0 bases and J by 11 bases, and 13 bases separated the two germline ends. Germline V gene data show CDR1 as MNHEY and CDR2 as SVGAGI. The CDR3 totals 13 residues. CDR3 region: CASSYSGTPRAFF. The CDR3 nucleotides read TGTGCCAGCAGTTACTCGGGGACGCCTAGGGCTTTCTTT.

In this sample, this clonotype turned up a few times. The chain carries TRBV12-3 or TRBV12-4 and TRBJ2-6; D is perhaps TRBD1 (7 bases). The CDR3 has 16 amino acids. The V end was cut by 4 bases, the J end by 3 bases, with 13 bases between. CDR3 amino acids: CASSSGGSDGANVLTF. In DNA, the CDR3 is TGTGCCAGCAGTTCAGGGGGGTCTGATGGGGCCAACGTCCTGACTTTC.

In this sample, this clonotype turned up many times. The rearrangement uses TRBV5-4 and TRBJ1-2; D is possibly TRBD1 (6 bases). CDR1 and CDR2 from the germline V gene are SGHNT and YYREEE (reference sequence). V was cut by 4 bases and J by 4 bases, with 14 bases left in between. The CDR3 sequence is 14 residues long. The DNA for the CDR3 is TGTGCCAGCAGCCCGACAGGTTTTCCCTATGGCTACACCTTC. This sequence encodes CASSPTGFPYGYTF.